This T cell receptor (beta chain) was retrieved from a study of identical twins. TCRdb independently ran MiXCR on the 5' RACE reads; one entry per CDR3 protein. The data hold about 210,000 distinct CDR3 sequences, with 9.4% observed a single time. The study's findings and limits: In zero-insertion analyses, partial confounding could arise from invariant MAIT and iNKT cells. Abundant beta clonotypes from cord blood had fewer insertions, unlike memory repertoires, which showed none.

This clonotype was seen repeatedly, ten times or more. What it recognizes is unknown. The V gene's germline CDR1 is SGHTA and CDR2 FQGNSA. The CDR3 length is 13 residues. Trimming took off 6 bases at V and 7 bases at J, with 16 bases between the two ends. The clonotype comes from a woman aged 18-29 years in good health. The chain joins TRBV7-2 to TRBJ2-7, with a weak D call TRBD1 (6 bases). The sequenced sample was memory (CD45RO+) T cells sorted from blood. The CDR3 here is CASSGQGFSEQYF. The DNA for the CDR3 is TGTGCCAGCAGTGGGCAGGGGTTTTCGGAGCAGTACTTC.